A selection of T cell receptor beta chains follows, all from one sample in a study of control samples from healthy donors and cancer patients. The table came from immunoSEQ multiplex PCR; TCRdb's copy has only in-frame clones and leaves some out. The table shows fewer than 95,000 clones, with approximately 81% occurring only once. The specimen sequenced was blood. The source is a woman aged 35 to 49 in good health. The CDR3 runs from the conserved cysteine through the conserved F or W. A D gene is named only where the DNA matches it firmly. The listing skips clone size in some rows; elsewhere it reads once, few, many or a size class.

J gene,clone size,D gene,CDR3 length,V gene,CDR3 DNA,CDR3 protein
TRBJ2-5,-,TRBD1,16,TRBV9,TGTGCCAGCAGCAAAGCCGGGACAGGGGTCCGAGAGACCCAGTACTTC,CASSKAGTGVRETQYF
TRBJ1-2,-,-,12,TRBV6-5,TGTGCCAGCAGCCGAGGGAGGGATGGCTACACCTTC,CASSRGRDGYTF
TRBJ2-2,-,-,15,TRBV19,TGTGCCAGTAGCATTAATTCGGGGGGCGCCGGGGAGCTGTTTTTT,CASSINSGGAGELFF
TRBJ1-4,-,TRBD1,13,TRBV5-1,TGCGCCAGCCAGGGACAGCCTGAAGAAAAACTGTTTTTT,CASQGQPEEKLFF
TRBJ1-2,few,TRBD1,15,TRBV4-3,TGCGCCAGCAGCCAAGAAACGGGGACAGGGCCGGGCTACACCTTC,CASSQETGTGPGYTF
TRBJ1-2,-,-,13,TRBV19,TGTGCCAGTAAGTCGGACAGCAACTATGGCTACACCTTC,CASKSDSNYGYTF
TRBJ2-1,once,-,13,TRBV7-2,TGTGCCAGCAGCTTAGCAATCTACAATGAGCAGTTCTTC,CASSLAIYNEQFF
TRBJ1-4,-,-,15,TRBV5-4,TGTGCCAGCAGCTTGGGGCAGAACAAGAATGAAAAACTGTTTTTT,CASSLGQNKNEKLFF
TRBJ2-5,-,-,14,TRBV7-9,TGTGCCAGCACCCAATCGACAGTACAAGAGACCCAGTACTTC,CASTQSTVQETQYF
TRBJ1-1,few,-,12,TRBV3-1/TRBV3-2,TGTGCCAGCAGGTCCCTGAACACTGAAGCTTTCTTT,CASRSLNTEAFF
TRBJ1-2,-,-,13,TRBV19,TGTGCCAGTAGGAAAAATCAAAACTATGGCTACACCTTC,CASRKNQNYGYTF
TRBJ2-7,-,TRBD1,12,TRBV6-4,TGTGCCAGCAGCCAACAGGGGTACGAGCAGTACTTC,CASSQQGYEQYF
TRBJ1-1,-,TRBD1,15,TRBV5-1,TGCGCCAGCAGCCCAGGGGACAGGGGATACACTGAAGCTTTCTTT,CASSPGDRGYTEAFF
TRBJ1-3,-,-,14,TRBV19,TGTGCCAGTAAGAGGGGGAGCTCTGGAAACACCATATATTTT,CASKRGSSGNTIYF
TRBJ1-4,-,-,15,TRBV4-3,TGCGCCAGCAGCCACCTTATGGGGGGAGCGACAGAACTGTTTTTT,CASSHLMGGATELFF
TRBJ1-1,-,TRBD1,15,TRBV4-1,TGCGCCAGCAGCCTCGGACAGGGGGGTGACACTGAAGCTTTCTTT,CASSLGQGGDTEAFF
TRBJ2-5,once,-,13,TRBV29-1,TGCAGCGGGTTGGAGGGGGGGACAGAGACCCAGTACTTC,CSGLEGGTETQYF
TRBJ2-3,-,-,15,TRBV15,TGTGCCACCAGCAGAGGGGAACGGGGCACAGATACGCAGTATTTT,CATSRGERGTDTQYF
TRBJ2-2,-,-,13,TRBV29-1,TGCAGCGCCGGAGGACAGAACACCGGGGAGCTGTTTTTT,CSAGGQNTGELFF
TRBJ2-3,-,-,14,TRBV3-1/TRBV3-2,TGTGCCAGCAGCCGGGACTCTCCAGGAGATACGCAGTATTTT,CASSRDSPGDTQYF
TRBJ2-2,-,TRBD1,18,TRBV4-2,TGTGCCAGCAGCCCCAGACCTACGACAGGGACGAACACCGGGGAGCTGTTTTTT,CASSPRPTTGTNTGELFF
TRBJ2-3,-,TRBD2,20,TRBV20-1,TGCAGTGCTAGTTCTAAGAGGCTAGCGGGGGGGCCGGTCCGGACAGATACGCAGTATTTT,CSASSKRLAGGPVRTDTQYF
TRBJ2-1,few,-,13,TRBV11-3,TGTGCCAGCAGCCCGGGACCGTCAGCCTGGCAGTTCTTC,CASSPGPSAWQFF
TRBJ2-5,-,TRBD2,15,TRBV5-1,TGCGCCAGCAGCTTGGGCGGGGGGGCCCGAGAGACCCAGTACTTC,CASSLGGGARETQYF
TRBJ2-5,once,-,12,TRBV3-1/TRBV3-2,TGTGCCAGCAGCCTCCGTTCGGAGACCCAGTACTTC,CASSLRSETQYF